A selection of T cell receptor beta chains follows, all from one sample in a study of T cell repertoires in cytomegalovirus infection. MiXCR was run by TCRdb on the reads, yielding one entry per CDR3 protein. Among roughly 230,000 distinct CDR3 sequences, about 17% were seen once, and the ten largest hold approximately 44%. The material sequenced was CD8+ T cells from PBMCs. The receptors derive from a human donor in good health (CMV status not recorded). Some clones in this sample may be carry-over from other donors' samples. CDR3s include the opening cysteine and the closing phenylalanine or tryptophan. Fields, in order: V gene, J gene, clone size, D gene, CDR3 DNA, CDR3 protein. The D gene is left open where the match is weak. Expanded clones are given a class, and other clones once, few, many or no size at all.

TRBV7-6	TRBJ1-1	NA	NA	TGTGCCAGCAGCTTCTTCGGTGAAGCTTTCTTT	CASSFFGEAFF
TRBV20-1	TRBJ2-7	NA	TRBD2	TGCAGTGTGTCTCCGGGACTAGGTACTTTCGAGCAGTACTTC	CSVSPGLGTFEQYF
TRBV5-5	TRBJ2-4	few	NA	TGTGCCAGCAGCTTGGTACAGGCCTGGGCTCAGTACTTC	CASSLVQAWAQYF
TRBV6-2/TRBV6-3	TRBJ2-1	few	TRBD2	TGTGCCAGCAGTTTATCTAGCGGGGGGACTTACAATGAGCAGTTCTTC	CASSLSSGGTYNEQFF
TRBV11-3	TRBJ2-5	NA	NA	TGTGCCAGCAGCTCCCCCCCGACTCCTTTAACCATGGCGGAGACCCAGTACTTC	CASSSPPTPLTMAETQYF
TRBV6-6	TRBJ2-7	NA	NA	TGTGCCAGCAGTTACGGTGGGACAACCTACGAGCAGTACTTC	CASSYGGTTYEQYF
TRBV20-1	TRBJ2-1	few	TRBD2	TGCAGTGCTAGACATGAGCGGGGCCACAAGAATGAGCAGTTCTTC	CSARHERGHKNEQFF
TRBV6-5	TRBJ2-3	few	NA	TGTGCCAGCAGTTACTCCCTTATGGATACGCAGTATTTT	CASSYSLMDTQYF
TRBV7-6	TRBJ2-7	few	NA	TGTGCCAGCAGCCCGGTAAAGGGGGGATCCTACGAGCAGTACTTC	CASSPVKGGSYEQYF
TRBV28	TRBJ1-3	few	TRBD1	TGTGCCAGCAGCACAACGACTTTCACAGGGGGTGATTCTGGAAACACCATATATTTT	CASSTTTFTGGDSGNTIYF
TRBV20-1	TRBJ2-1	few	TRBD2	TGCAGTGCTAGAGATGGTCGACTAGCGGGGGGGGATGAGCAGTTCTTC	CSARDGRLAGGDEQFF
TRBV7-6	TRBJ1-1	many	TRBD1	TGTGCCAGCAGCTCGGACAGGGCTGAAGCTTTCTTT	CASSSDRAEAFF
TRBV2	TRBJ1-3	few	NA	TGTGCCAGCAGTGAAATCGGGGGATCTGGAAACACCATATATTTT	CASSEIGGSGNTIYF
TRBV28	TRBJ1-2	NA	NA	TGTGCCAGCAGTACCCCGGACGTACTTGGCTATGGCTACACCTTC	CASSTPDVLGYGYTF
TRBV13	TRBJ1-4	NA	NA	TGTGCCAGCAGCTTGTGGGGTACTAATGAAAAACTGTTTTTT	CASSLWGTNEKLFF
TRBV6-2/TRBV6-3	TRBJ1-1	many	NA	TGTGCCAGCCGGATCGGCGTGATGAACACTGAAGCTTTCTTT	CASRIGVMNTEAFF
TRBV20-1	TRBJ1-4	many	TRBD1	TGCAGTGCTAGGGACAGGTCAACTAATGAAAAACTGTTTTTT	CSARDRSTNEKLFF
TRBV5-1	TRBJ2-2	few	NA	TGCGCCAGCAGCCCCGGCGGGGAGCTGTTTTTT	CASSPGGELFF
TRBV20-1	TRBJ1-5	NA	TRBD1	TGCAGTGCTACCACCGGACAGGGCAATCAGCCCCAGCATTTT	CSATTGQGNQPQHF
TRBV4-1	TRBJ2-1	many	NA	TGCGCCAGCAGCCAAGATCGGTCGGTATACAATGAGCAGTTCTTC	CASSQDRSVYNEQFF
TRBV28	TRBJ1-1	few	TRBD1	TGTGCCAGCCTCTCGGACAGGGAACCTGAAGCTTTCTTT	CASLSDREPEAFF
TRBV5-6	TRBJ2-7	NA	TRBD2	TGTGCCAGCAGCCTGGGACTAGCGGGGGTCGAGCAGTACTTC	CASSLGLAGVEQYF
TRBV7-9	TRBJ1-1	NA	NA	TGTGCCAGCAGCGCCAAGGGGGGGATGAACACTGAAGCTTTCTTT	CASSAKGGMNTEAFF
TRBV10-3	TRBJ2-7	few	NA	TGTGCCATCAGTGAGTCGCATGGATCCTACGAGCAGTACTTC	CAISESHGSYEQYF
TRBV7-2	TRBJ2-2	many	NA	TGTGCCAGCAGCTTAAATTTGGGCGGGGGCAAGAACACCGGGGAGCTGTTTTTT	CASSLNLGGGKNTGELFF
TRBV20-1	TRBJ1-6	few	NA	TGCAGTGCGCCGGACTCCGCAGACAATTCACCCCTCCACTTT	CSAPDSADNSPLHF
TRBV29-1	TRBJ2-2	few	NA	TGCAGCGTTGAGCCAGGGCCCGGGGAGCTGTTTTTT	CSVEPGPGELFF
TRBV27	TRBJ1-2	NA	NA	TGTGCCAGCAGCGACAGTCCTTATATTTATGGCTACACCTTC	CASSDSPYIYGYTF
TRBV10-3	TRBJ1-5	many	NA	TGTGCCATCAGTGAGACGGGGAATAGCAATCAGCCCCAGCATTTT	CAISETGNSNQPQHF
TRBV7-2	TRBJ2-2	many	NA	TGTGCCAGCAGCCATTGGGCCGGGGCCCCGAACACCGGGGAGCTGTTTTTT	CASSHWAGAPNTGELFF
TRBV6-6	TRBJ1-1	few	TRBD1	TGTGCCAGCAGTTACCCTGCACCGGGACAGAGTAACACTGAAGCTTTCTTT	CASSYPAPGQSNTEAFF
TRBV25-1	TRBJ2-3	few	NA	TGTGCCAGCAGTGAATGGGGGGCCAGCACAGATACGCAGTATTTT	CASSEWGASTDTQYF
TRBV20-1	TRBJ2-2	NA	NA	TGCAGTGCTAGAGACCCCCTTTTGACGAACACCGGGGAGCTGTTTTTT	CSARDPLLTNTGELFF
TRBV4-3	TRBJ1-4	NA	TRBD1	TGCGCCAGCAGCCCAACAGGGGGCTCTGATGAAAAACTGTTTTTT	CASSPTGGSDEKLFF
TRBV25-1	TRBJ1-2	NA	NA	TGTGCCAGCAGTGAATCGGAGGGAAGCTATGGCTACACCTTC	CASSESEGSYGYTF